These 21 T cell receptor beta chains came from one sample sequenced in a study of cytomegalovirus exposure and HLA in healthy donors. Use of 60 Vbeta and 13 Jbeta primers characterized the PCR. Profiling relied on immunoSEQ multiplex PCR, and the TCRdb table lists in-frame clones only, not all of them. The sample holds roughly 110,000 clones, 71% seen once. Sequenced: PBMCs. The receptors shown here come from a female donor in good health and CMV-seronegative.

This clone was seen a few times. The rearrangement joins TRBV5-4 to TRBJ2-1; a weak D match, TRBD1 (7 bases). The germline V gene has CDR1 SGHNT and CDR2 YYREEE (reference sequence). The germline V and J ends were trimmed by 4 bases and 8 bases, with 22 bases remaining between them. The CDR3 is made up of 16 amino acids. CDR3 region: CASSVGAPGGWDEQFF. For the CDR3, the DNA is TGTGCCAGCAGCGTTGGCGCCCCAGGGGGGTGGGATGAGCAGTTCTTC.

V is TRBV11-3 and J is TRBJ1-1; possible D gene TRBD1, 5 bases. The germline V and J ends were trimmed by 4 bases and 4 bases, with 22 bases remaining between them. The germline V gene has CDR1 SGHNT and CDR2 YENEEA. There are 17 residues in the CDR3. The CDR3 protein is CASSYGTRARIITEAFF. The CDR3 nucleotides are TGTGCCAGCAGCTACGGAACCAGGGCTAGGATAATCACTGAAGCTTTCTTT.

CDR3 sequence (DNA): TGTGCCAGCAGCTTAGAGGGACAGTCCCAAGATACGCAGTATTTT. The encoded protein is CASSLEGQSQDTQYF. This chain uses TRBV11-3 with TRBJ2-3, with 7 nucleotides matching TRBD1. There are 15 residues in the CDR3. Germline V CDR1 and CDR2: SGHNT, YENEEA. V was pared by 0 bases and J by 5 bases, with 5 bases of the junction left unmatched.

The chain couples TRBV5-1 to TRBJ1-1, with 7 bases identical to TRBD1. CDR1 and CDR2 (germline): SGHRS, YFSETQ. V dropped 4 bases and J dropped 2; count of bases not matched to a gene: 5. This CDR3 contains 14 residues. CDR3 protein: CASSTGQENTEAFF. In DNA form, the CDR3 reads TGCGCCAGCAGCACCGGACAGGAAAACACTGAAGCTTTCTTT.

This chain connects TRBV7-8 to TRBJ2-7, with D possibly TRBD2 on 7 matching bases. V gave up 5 bases and J gave up 1 base, with 15 bases separating them. The CDR3 extends over 15 amino acids. Germline assignment: CDR1 SGHVS and CDR2 FQNEAQ. Here the CDR3 reads CASSPGRGASYEQYF. As DNA, the CDR3 is TGTGCCAGCAGCCCGGGGAGGGGGGCTTCCTACGAGCAGTACTTC.

This rearrangement joins TRBV7-6 to TRBJ2-5, with TRBD2 matching 12 bases. Unmatched junction bases numbered 7, after V lost 6 bases and J lost 2 bases. Germline CDR1 reads SGHVS; CDR2 reads FNYEAQ. The CDR3 runs to 16 residues. The CDR3 sequence is CASRGLAGRHQETQYF. The DNA for the CDR3 is TGTGCCAGCAGAGGACTAGCGGGACGGCATCAAGAGACCCAGTACTTC.

This clone turned up a few times. CDR3 sequence (DNA): TGTGCCTGGAGTCTCAGTTCAGGTTTTGGCTACACCTTC. It is translated as CAWSLSSGFGYTF. The J gene is TRBJ1-2, the V gene TRBV30, with D unclear. The V end was cut by 2 bases, the J end by 7 bases, with 14 bases between. Germline CDR1 GTSNPN, CDR2 SVGIG (reference sequence). The CDR3 is made up of 13 amino acids. The full variable domain, in which reference TRBV30 and TRBJ1-2 provide the parts outside the CDR3, is SQTIHQWPATLVQPVGSPLSLECTVEGTSNPNLYWYRQAAGRGLQLLFYSVGIGQISSEVPQNLSASRPQDRQFILSSKKLLLSDSGFYLCAWSLSSGFGYTFGSGTRLTVV.

The V gene is TRBV6-6, the J gene TRBJ1-2, with 8 bases identical to TRBD1. Germline CDR1 reads MNHNY; CDR2 reads SVGAGI (reference sequence). V was clipped by 4 bases and J by 4 bases; unmatched bases: 8. The CDR3 covers 15 residues. The CDR3 DNA is TGTGCCAGCAGTTCCCCCAGGGGGCCTGGCTATGGCTACACCTTC. Protein product: CASSSPRGPGYGYTF.

CDR3 coding DNA: TGTGCCAGCAGAGGGGTGAACACTGAAGCTTTCTTT. Translation gives CASRGVNTEAFF. This chain links TRBV6-4 with TRBJ1-1; maybe TRBD1 (5 bases). V was cut by 6 bases and J by 0 bases, with 5 bases left in between. This CDR3 is 12 amino acids long. Per germline, CDR1 MRHNA and CDR2 SNTAGT.

The chain employs TRBV28 and TRBJ2-7; 12 bases map to TRBD2. The CDR3 length is 17 residues. The junction had 11 bases not matched to a gene; V was cut back by 5 bases and J by 3 bases. Germline V lookup: CDR1 MDHEN, CDR2 SYDVKM. The CDR3 coding sequence is TGTGCCAGCAGTGGTGTTTCTAGCGGGAGGGGGGGCTACGAGCAGTACTTC. This gives the protein CASSGVSSGRGGYEQYF.

The rearrangement links TRBV6-5 to TRBJ1-1; TRBD1 is a possible D gene (6 bases). Germline loops: CDR1 MNHEY, CDR2 SVGAGI. This CDR3 is 14 amino acids long. Trimming removed 8 bases at V and 4 bases at J, with 17 bases between. DNA of the CDR3: TGTGCCAGCGGACGGGACACGCGGCGCACTGAAGCTTTCTTT. Translated, it gives CASGRDTRRTEAFF.

V usage is TRBV27 and J usage is TRBJ1-5; unclear D gene. The germline CDR1 and CDR2 sequences are MNHEY and SMNVEV (reference sequence). Trimming removed 4 bases at V and 3 bases at J, with 10 bases between. The CDR3 is made up of 14 amino acids. The CDR3 DNA is TGTGCCAGCAGTTCCAGTTTCCCCAATCAGCCCCAGCATTTT. Encoded protein: CASSSSFPNQPQHF.

This chain connects TRBV6-1 to TRBJ2-7, with D perhaps matching TRBD1 (5 bases). V lost 8 bases to trimming and J lost 6 bases, with 17 bases between them. The CDR3 totals 13 residues. Germline loops: CDR1 MNHNS, CDR2 SASEGT. CDR3 in amino acids: CASCIGVTGEQYF. The CDR3 DNA reads as TGTGCCAGCTGCATAGGGGTTACCGGCGAGCAGTACTTC.

The genes are TRBV7-2 and TRBJ2-2, with 13 bases aligning to TRBD2. The V gene end was trimmed by 7 bases and the J gene end by 0 bases; junction bases not matched to a gene: 8. The germline gives CDR1 SGHTA, CDR2 FQGNSA. The CDR3 runs 18 residues. CDR3 sequence: CASIPRLAGGPNTGELFF. For the CDR3, the DNA is TGTGCCAGCATCCCCCGACTAGCGGGAGGTCCGAACACCGGGGAGCTGTTTTTT.

V usage is TRBV11-1 and J usage is TRBJ2-1; TRBD2 matches 11 bases. Germline lookup yields CDR1 SGHAT and CDR2 FQDESV (reference sequence). This CDR3 is 15 amino acids long. J was trimmed by 3 bases and V by 4 bases; bases with no gene match: 2. DNA of the CDR3: TGTGCCAGCAGCTCTCTAGCGGGGGGCTACAATGAGCAGTTCTTC. It specifies CASSSLAGGYNEQFF.

This sequence joins TRBV7-3 and TRBJ2-5; 12 nucleotides agree with TRBD2. The CDR3 is made up of 17 amino acids. V lost 5 bases and J lost 5; bases outside the gene matches: 12. Germline V lookup: CDR1 SGHTA, CDR2 FQGTGA. The CDR3 DNA sequence: TGTGCCAGCAGCCCTCAGGGCGGACTAGCGGGATGGGAGACCCAGTACTTC. Its translation is CASSPQGGLAGWETQYF.

DNA of the CDR3: TGTGCCAGCAGCCCCCCGGGGAGGGTTGGCACCGGGGAGCTGTTTTTT. It encodes CASSPPGRVGTGELFF. This chain links TRBV5-4 with TRBJ2-2, with 7 bases matching TRBD2. The junction had 10 bases not matched to a gene; V was cut back by 4 bases and J by 4 bases. This CDR3 contains 16 residues. Germline V gene lookup returns CDR1 SGHNT and CDR2 YYREEE (reference sequence).

This clone was observed a few times. J is TRBJ1-5 and V is TRBV30; 8 bases are a match to TRBD1. CDR3 length: 17 amino acids. CDR1 GTSNPN and CDR2 SVGIG come from the germline V gene (reference sequence). Trimming at V came to 3 bases and at J to 0 bases, leaving 10 bases not matched to a gene. The CDR3 reads CAWSQNRGGYSNQPQHF. The CDR3 DNA sequence: TGTGCCTGGAGCCAAAACAGGGGGGGGTATAGCAATCAGCCCCAGCATTTT. Combining the CDR3 with reference TRBV30 and TRBJ1-5 gives the whole variable domain SQTIHQWPATLVQPVGSPLSLECTVEGTSNPNLYWYRQAAGRGLQLLFYSVGIGQISSEVPQNLSASRPQDRQFILSSKKLLLSDSGFYLCAWSQNRGGYSNQPQHFGDGTRLSIL.

The rearrangement joins TRBV29-1 to TRBJ2-3; 13 nucleotides match TRBD2. Trimming removed 8 bases from V and 4 bases from J; junction bases left unmatched: 6. Germline V lookup: CDR1 SQVTM, CDR2 ANQGSEA. This CDR3 has 14 amino acids. This chain's CDR3 is CSLGLAGVADTQYF. The CDR3 DNA is TGCAGCTTAGGACTAGCGGGAGTTGCAGATACGCAGTATTTT.

This clone was detected a few times. The chain combines TRBV10-1 with TRBJ2-3; perhaps TRBD2 as D (5 bases). Germline CDR1 WNHNN, CDR2 SYGVQD (reference sequence). V was trimmed by 8 bases and J by 3 bases, leaving 9 bases between them. The CDR3 is 12 residues long. The CDR3 sequence: CASGSWTDTQYF. CDR3 nucleotide sequence: TGCGCCAGCGGGAGCTGGACAGATACGCAGTATTTT.

The gene calls are TRBV19 and TRBJ2-1; TRBD2 agrees at 7 bases. V lost 3 bases, J lost 5 bases, and 7 bases stayed unmatched. The CDR3 sequence is 15 residues long. Germline CDR1 is LNHDA and CDR2 is SQIVND (reference sequence). For the CDR3, the DNA is TGTGCCAGTAGTATTTCAAGCGGGACCCACAATGAGCAGTTCTTC. Protein: CASSISSGTHNEQFF.